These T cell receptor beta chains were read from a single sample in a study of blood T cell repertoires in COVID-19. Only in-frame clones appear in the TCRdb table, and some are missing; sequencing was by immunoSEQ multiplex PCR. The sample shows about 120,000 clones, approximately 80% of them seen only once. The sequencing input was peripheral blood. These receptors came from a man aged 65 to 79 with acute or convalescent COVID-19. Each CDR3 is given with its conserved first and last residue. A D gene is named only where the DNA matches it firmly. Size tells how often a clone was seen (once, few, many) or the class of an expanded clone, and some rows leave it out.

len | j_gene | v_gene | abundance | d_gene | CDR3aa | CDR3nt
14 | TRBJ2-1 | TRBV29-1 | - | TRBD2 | CSVEGLAGSNEQFF | TGCAGCGTTGAAGGGCTAGCGGGGTCAAATGAGCAGTTCTTC
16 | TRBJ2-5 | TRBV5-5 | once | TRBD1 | CASSLGQGVRQETQYF | TGTGCCAGCAGCTTGGGACAGGGCGTGAGGCAAGAGACCCAGTACTTC
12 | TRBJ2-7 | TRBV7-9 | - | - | CASSLQGYEQYF | TGTGCCAGCAGCTTACAGGGGTACGAGCAGTACTTC
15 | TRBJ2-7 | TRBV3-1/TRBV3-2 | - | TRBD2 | CASSQWGGGSYEQYF | TGTGCCAGCAGCCAGTGGGGCGGGGGTTCCTACGAGCAGTACTTC
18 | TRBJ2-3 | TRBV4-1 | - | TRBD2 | CASSQVAGGPPSTDTQYF | TGCGCCAGCAGCCAAGTTGCGGGGGGCCCACCTAGCACAGATACGCAGTATTTT
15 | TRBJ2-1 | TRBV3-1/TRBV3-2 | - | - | CASSQSVRGKYEQFF | TGTGCCAGCAGCCAAAGCGTAAGGGGGAAATATGAGCAGTTCTTC
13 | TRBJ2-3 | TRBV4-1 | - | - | CASSQERRPPQYF | TGCGCCAGCAGCCAAGAGCGGCGTCCTCCCCAGTATTTT
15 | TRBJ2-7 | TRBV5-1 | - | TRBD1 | CASSLLGQGAREQYF | TGCGCCAGCAGCTTGCTGGGACAGGGGGCGCGGGAGCAGTACTTC
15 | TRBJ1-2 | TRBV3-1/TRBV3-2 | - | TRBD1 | CASSQGGGGVFGYTF | TGTGCCAGCAGCCAAGGAGGAGGGGGCGTTTTTGGCTACACCTTC
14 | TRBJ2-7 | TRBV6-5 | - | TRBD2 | CASRQAGSGDEQYF | TGTGCCAGCAGACAAGCGGGGAGTGGCGACGAGCAGTACTTC
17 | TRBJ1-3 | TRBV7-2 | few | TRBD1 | CASSYHQGQISGNTIYF | TGTGCCAGCAGCTACCATCAGGGACAGATCTCTGGAAACACCATATATTTT
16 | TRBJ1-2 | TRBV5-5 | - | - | CASSWGEGRDSYGYTF | TGTGCCAGCAGCTGGGGGGAGGGTCGGGATTCCTATGGCTACACCTTC
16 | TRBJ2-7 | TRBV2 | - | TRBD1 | CASSEPDRGWNYEQYF | TGTGCCAGCAGCGAACCAGACAGGGGTTGGAACTACGAGCAGTACTTC
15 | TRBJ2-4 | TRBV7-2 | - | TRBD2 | CASSPRGGAGNIQYF | TGTGCCAGCAGCCCTCGGGGGGGGGCAGGAAACATTCAGTACTTC
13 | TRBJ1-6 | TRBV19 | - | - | CASNGQGGRTLHF | TGTGCCAGTAACGGGCAGGGCGGTAGAACCCTCCACTTT
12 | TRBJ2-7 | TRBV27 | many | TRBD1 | CASSTTGFEQYF | TGTGCCAGCAGCACGACAGGGTTCGAGCAGTACTTC
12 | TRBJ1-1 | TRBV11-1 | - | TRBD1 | CASSLPGQGPFF | TGTGCCAGCAGCCTGCCGGGACAGGGACCTTTCTTT
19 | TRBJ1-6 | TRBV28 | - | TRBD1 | CASSPRGGTGRSPGSPLHF | TGTGCCAGCAGCCCGAGGGGGGGGACAGGGAGATCGCCGGGATCACCCCTCCACTTT
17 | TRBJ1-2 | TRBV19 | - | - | CASSIPSQGPINYGYTF | TGTGCCAGTAGTATTCCCTCACAGGGACCCATTAACTATGGCTACACCTTC
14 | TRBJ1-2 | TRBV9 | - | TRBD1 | CASSVTGGGDGYTF | TGTGCCAGCAGCGTAACAGGGGGCGGTGATGGCTACACCTTC
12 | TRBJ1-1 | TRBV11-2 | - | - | CASRPVAGEAFF | TGTGCCAGCAGACCGGTAGCGGGTGAAGCTTTCTTT
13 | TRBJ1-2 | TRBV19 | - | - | CASSMSGAYGYTF | TGTGCCAGTAGTATGTCAGGGGCCTATGGCTACACCTTC
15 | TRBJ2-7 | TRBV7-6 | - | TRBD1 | CASSSRPGQGPEQYF | TGTGCCAGCAGCTCCCGACCGGGACAGGGTCCGGAGCAGTACTTC
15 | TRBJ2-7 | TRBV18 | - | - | CASSRGVSPDFEQYF | TGTGCCAGCTCACGGGGGGTAAGCCCCGACTTCGAGCAGTACTTC
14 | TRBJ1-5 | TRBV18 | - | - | CASSPQGVRQPQHF | TGTGCCAGCTCCCCACAGGGAGTCCGTCAGCCCCAGCATTTT
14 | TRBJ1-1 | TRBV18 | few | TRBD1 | CASSPGQGYTEAFF | TGTGCCAGCTCACCCGGACAGGGTTACACTGAAGCTTTCTTT